These T cell receptor beta chains were read from a single sample in a study of T-cell memory formation after mild COVID-19. Each CDR3 protein is one row after TCRdb ran MiXCR on the 5' RACE reads. Counted here are some 260,000 distinct CDR3 sequences, about a sixth occurring once; the ten biggest clones make up 3.5%. Sequencing was carried out using PBMCs or a T cell subset sorted from them (not recorded which). The receptors derive from a man aged 18 to 30 who had mild COVID-19 (a few samples of this study predate the infection). Cell type and time point are not known. Both conserved end residues are trimmed from each CDR3. The order of the fields is J gene, V gene, CDR3 length, CDR3 protein.

J gene: TRBJ1-2
V gene: TRBV28
CDR3 length: 13
CDR3 protein: ASGGGRGRNYGYT

J gene: TRBJ1-2
V gene: TRBV7-2
CDR3 length: 14
CDR3 protein: ASSSITQDRGHGYT

J gene: TRBJ2-3
V gene: TRBV7-3
CDR3 length: 12
CDR3 protein: ASSLSAGDYTQY

J gene: TRBJ1-1
V gene: TRBV12-3/TRBV12-4
CDR3 length: 10
CDR3 protein: ASTQGPGEAF

J gene: TRBJ1-1
V gene: TRBV7-2
CDR3 length: 12
CDR3 protein: ASSLYQGNTEAF

J gene: TRBJ2-5
V gene: TRBV12-3/TRBV12-4
CDR3 length: 11
CDR3 protein: ASSFGLQETQY

J gene: TRBJ2-5
V gene: TRBV3-1
CDR3 length: 14
CDR3 protein: ASSRGHSGAGETQY

J gene: TRBJ2-3
V gene: TRBV4-3
CDR3 length: 11
CDR3 protein: ASASEGTDTQY

J gene: TRBJ2-5
V gene: TRBV19
CDR3 length: 13
CDR3 protein: ASSSGLAGQETQY

J gene: TRBJ2-6
V gene: TRBV27
CDR3 length: 18
CDR3 protein: ASSLSRLGGRRSGANVLT

J gene: TRBJ2-1
V gene: TRBV24-1
CDR3 length: 13
CDR3 protein: ATSDSASGNNEQF

J gene: TRBJ2-6
V gene: TRBV9
CDR3 length: 15
CDR3 protein: ASSVEGQGHGANVLT

J gene: TRBJ1-3
V gene: TRBV29-1
CDR3 length: 11
CDR3 protein: SVEKGAGNTIY

J gene: TRBJ2-5
V gene: TRBV2
CDR3 length: 12
CDR3 protein: ASLGGGPGETQY

J gene: TRBJ1-5
V gene: TRBV20-1
CDR3 length: 12
CDR3 protein: SAVRGNSNQPQH

J gene: TRBJ2-1
V gene: TRBV14
CDR3 length: 10
CDR3 protein: ASSQVSNEQF

J gene: TRBJ1-2
V gene: TRBV7-2
CDR3 length: 13
CDR3 protein: ASSFLLTPNYGYT

J gene: TRBJ1-2
V gene: TRBV6-2/TRBV6-3
CDR3 length: 13
CDR3 protein: ASSPAGNANYGYT

J gene: TRBJ2-4
V gene: TRBV20-1
CDR3 length: 13
CDR3 protein: SAHGGILAKNIQY

J gene: TRBJ2-7
V gene: TRBV5-1
CDR3 length: 12
CDR3 protein: ASSFNSGVYEQY

J gene: TRBJ1-4
V gene: TRBV6-6
CDR3 length: 13
CDR3 protein: ASSYGTGTIGKLF

J gene: TRBJ1-4
V gene: TRBV7-3
CDR3 length: 13
CDR3 protein: ASSKTGRSNEKLF

J gene: TRBJ1-2
V gene: TRBV15
CDR3 length: 13
CDR3 protein: ATSRHWTEIYGYT

J gene: TRBJ2-7
V gene: TRBV5-1
CDR3 length: 12
CDR3 protein: ASSPPRESYEQY

J gene: TRBJ1-2
V gene: TRBV6-5
CDR3 length: 13
CDR3 protein: ASSYRPSEFYGYT

J gene: TRBJ1-6
V gene: TRBV6-5
CDR3 length: 13
CDR3 protein: ASSYARTANSPLH

J gene: TRBJ2-7
V gene: TRBV7-9
CDR3 length: 11
CDR3 protein: ASSSSGGDEQY

J gene: TRBJ1-6
V gene: TRBV12-3/TRBV12-4
CDR3 length: 12
CDR3 protein: ASSLQSENSPLH

J gene: TRBJ1-5
V gene: TRBV6-1
CDR3 length: 14
CDR3 protein: ASSGGVRGSNQPQH

J gene: TRBJ2-2
V gene: TRBV5-1
CDR3 length: 15
CDR3 protein: ASSLARPAANTGELF

J gene: TRBJ1-2
V gene: TRBV7-9
CDR3 length: 12
CDR3 protein: ASSRGQSPYGYT

J gene: TRBJ1-1
V gene: TRBV20-1
CDR3 length: 10
CDR3 protein: SATIRANEAF

J gene: TRBJ1-1
V gene: TRBV4-3
CDR3 length: 12
CDR3 protein: ASSQVGASLEAF

J gene: TRBJ2-3
V gene: TRBV5-1
CDR3 length: 11
CDR3 protein: ASSSATGDTQY